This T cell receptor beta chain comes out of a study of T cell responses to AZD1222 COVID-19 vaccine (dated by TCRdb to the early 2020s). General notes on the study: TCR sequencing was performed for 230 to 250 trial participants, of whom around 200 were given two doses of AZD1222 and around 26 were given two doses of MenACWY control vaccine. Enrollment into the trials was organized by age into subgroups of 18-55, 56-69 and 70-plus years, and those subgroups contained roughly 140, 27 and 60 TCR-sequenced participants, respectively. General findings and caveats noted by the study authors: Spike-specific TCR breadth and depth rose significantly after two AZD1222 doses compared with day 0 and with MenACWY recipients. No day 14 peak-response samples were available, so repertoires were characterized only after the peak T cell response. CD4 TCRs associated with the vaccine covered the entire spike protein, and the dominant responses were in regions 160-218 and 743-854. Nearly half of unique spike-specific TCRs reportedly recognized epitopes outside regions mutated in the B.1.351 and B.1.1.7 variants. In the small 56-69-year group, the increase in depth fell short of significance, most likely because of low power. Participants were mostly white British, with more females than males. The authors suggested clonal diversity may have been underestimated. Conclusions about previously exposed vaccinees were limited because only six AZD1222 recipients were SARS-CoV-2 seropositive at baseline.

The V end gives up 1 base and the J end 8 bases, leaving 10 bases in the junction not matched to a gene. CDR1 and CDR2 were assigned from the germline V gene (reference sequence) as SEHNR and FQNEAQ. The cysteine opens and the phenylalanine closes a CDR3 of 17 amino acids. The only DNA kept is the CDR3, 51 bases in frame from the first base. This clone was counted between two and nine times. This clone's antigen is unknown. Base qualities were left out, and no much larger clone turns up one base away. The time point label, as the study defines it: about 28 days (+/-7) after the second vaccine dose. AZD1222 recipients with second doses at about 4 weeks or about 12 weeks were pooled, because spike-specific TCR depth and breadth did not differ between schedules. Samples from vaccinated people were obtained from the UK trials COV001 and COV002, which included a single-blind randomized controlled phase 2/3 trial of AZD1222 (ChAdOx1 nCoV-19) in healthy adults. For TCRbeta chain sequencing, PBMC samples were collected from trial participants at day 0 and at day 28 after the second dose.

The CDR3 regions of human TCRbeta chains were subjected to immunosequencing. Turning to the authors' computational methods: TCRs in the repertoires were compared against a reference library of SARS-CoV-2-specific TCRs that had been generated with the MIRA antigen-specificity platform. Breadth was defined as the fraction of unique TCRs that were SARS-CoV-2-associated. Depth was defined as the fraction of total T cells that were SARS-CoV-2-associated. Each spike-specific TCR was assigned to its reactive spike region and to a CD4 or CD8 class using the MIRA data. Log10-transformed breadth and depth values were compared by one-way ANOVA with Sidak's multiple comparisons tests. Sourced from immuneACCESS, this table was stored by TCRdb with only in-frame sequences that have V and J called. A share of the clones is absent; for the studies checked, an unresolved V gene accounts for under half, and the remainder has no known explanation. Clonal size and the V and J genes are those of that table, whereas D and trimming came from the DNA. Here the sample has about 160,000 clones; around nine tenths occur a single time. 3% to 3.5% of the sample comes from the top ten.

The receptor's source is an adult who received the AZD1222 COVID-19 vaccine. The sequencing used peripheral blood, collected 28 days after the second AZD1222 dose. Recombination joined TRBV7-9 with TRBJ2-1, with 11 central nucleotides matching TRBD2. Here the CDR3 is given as CASSLGPLAGGFDEQFF. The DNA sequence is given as TGTGCCAGCAGCTTAGGTCCCCTAGCGGGAGGATTCGATGAGCAGTTCTTC. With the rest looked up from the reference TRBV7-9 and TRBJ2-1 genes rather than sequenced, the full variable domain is DTGVSQNPRHKITKRGQNVTFRCDPISEHNRLYWYRQTLGQGPEFLTYFQNEAQLEKSRLLSDRFSAERPKGSFSTLEIQRTEQGDSAMYLCASSLGPLAGGFDEQFFGPGTRLTVL.